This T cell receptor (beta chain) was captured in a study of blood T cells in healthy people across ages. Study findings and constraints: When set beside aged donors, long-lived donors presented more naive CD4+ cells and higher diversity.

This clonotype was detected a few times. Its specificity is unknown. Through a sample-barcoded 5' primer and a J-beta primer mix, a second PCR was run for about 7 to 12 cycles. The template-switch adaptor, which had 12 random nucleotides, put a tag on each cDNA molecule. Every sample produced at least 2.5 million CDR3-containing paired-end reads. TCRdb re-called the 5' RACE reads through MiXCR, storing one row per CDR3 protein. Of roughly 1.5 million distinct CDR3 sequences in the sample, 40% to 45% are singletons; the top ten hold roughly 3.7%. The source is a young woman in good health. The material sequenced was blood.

CDR3 region: CATSSDSYNAYF. CDR3 nucleotides: TGTGCCACCAGCTCAGACAGTTACAATGCGTATTTT. This rearrangement joins TRBV15 to TRBJ2-3, with a possible D match to TRBD1 (5 bases). Germline V gene sequence: CDR1 LNHNV, CDR2 YYDKDF (reference sequence). The CDR3 is 12 amino acids. Trimming removed 5 bases from V and 14 bases from J, with 17 bases in between.